These T cell receptor beta chains were read from a single sample in a study of regulatory T cells in long-lasting Graves disease. One entry per CDR3 protein results from TCRdb running MiXCR on the multiplex PCR reads. The sample contains roughly 350,000 distinct CDR3 sequences, around 15% of which appear only once. This sample was shared with a second study, whose subject was T cells in Graves' hyperthyroidism and ophthalmopathy.

Sample: peripheral blood mononuclear cells (PBMCs), taken at new diagnosis, from a patient treated with antithyroid drugs. All receptors come from a man in his forties with Graves disease. The CDR3 runs from the conserved cysteine through the conserved F or W. Fields, in order: clone size, V gene, J gene, CDR3 length, D gene, CDR3 protein, CDR3 DNA. The D gene is left open where the match is weak. The listing skips clone size in some rows; elsewhere it reads once, few, many or a size class.

clone size: many
V gene: TRBV7-9
J gene: TRBJ2-5
CDR3 length: 13
D gene: .
CDR3 protein: CASSFSGQETQYF
CDR3 DNA: TGTGCCAGCAGCTTTTCTGGCCAAGAGACCCAGTACTTC

clone size: many
V gene: TRBV6-1
J gene: TRBJ2-5
CDR3 length: 14
D gene: .
CDR3 protein: CASSTLLSGETQYF
CDR3 DNA: TGTGCCAGCAGCACACTATTAAGTGGAGAGACCCAGTACTTC

clone size: .
V gene: TRBV27
J gene: TRBJ2-5
CDR3 length: 15
D gene: TRBD1
CDR3 protein: CASSPWGQGAQTQYF
CDR3 DNA: TGTGCCAGCAGTCCTTGGGGACAGGGGGCGCAGACCCAGTACTTC

clone size: many
V gene: TRBV4-1
J gene: TRBJ1-1
CDR3 length: 14
D gene: .
CDR3 protein: CASSQSRANTEAFF
CDR3 DNA: TGCGCCAGCAGCCAATCACGGGCGAACACTGAAGCTTTCTTT

clone size: .
V gene: TRBV5-1
J gene: TRBJ2-5
CDR3 length: 19
D gene: TRBD1
CDR3 protein: CASSLAKQGGGSRSETQYF
CDR3 DNA: TGCGCCAGCAGCTTGGCCAAACAGGGGGGAGGCAGCCGGTCAGAGACCCAGTACTTC

clone size: few
V gene: TRBV9
J gene: TRBJ1-1
CDR3 length: 13
D gene: .
CDR3 protein: CASRARDNTEAFF
CDR3 DNA: TGTGCCAGCAGGGCCAGGGATAACACTGAAGCTTTCTTT

clone size: many
V gene: TRBV7-9
J gene: TRBJ1-1
CDR3 length: 13
D gene: .
CDR3 protein: CASSRRVNTEAFF
CDR3 DNA: TGTGCCAGCAGCCGCAGGGTGAACACTGAAGCTTTCTTT

clone size: .
V gene: TRBV28
J gene: TRBJ1-5
CDR3 length: 15
D gene: TRBD1
CDR3 protein: CASSLSSGGRQPQHF
CDR3 DNA: TGTGCCAGCAGTTTATCATCAGGGGGCAGGCAGCCCCAGCATTTT

clone size: .
V gene: TRBV6-2/TRBV6-3
J gene: TRBJ2-1
CDR3 length: 18
D gene: TRBD2
CDR3 protein: CASSYSSSGDNSYNEQFF
CDR3 DNA: TGTGCCAGCAGTTACTCGAGTAGCGGGGACAACTCCTACAATGAGCAGTTCTTC

clone size: many
V gene: TRBV7-2
J gene: TRBJ2-1
CDR3 length: 12
D gene: TRBD2
CDR3 protein: CASSPSGGALFF
CDR3 DNA: TGTGCCAGCAGCCCTAGCGGGGGGGCTCTGTTCTTC

clone size: .
V gene: TRBV7-9
J gene: TRBJ1-5
CDR3 length: 16
D gene: TRBD1
CDR3 protein: CASSSTDRELNQPQHF
CDR3 DNA: TGTGCCAGCAGCTCCACGGACAGGGAGCTGAATCAGCCCCAGCATTTT

clone size: many
V gene: TRBV5-1
J gene: TRBJ1-5
CDR3 length: 15
D gene: .
CDR3 protein: CASSLGAGENQPQHF
CDR3 DNA: TGCGCCAGCAGCTTGGGGGCAGGGGAGAATCAGCCCCAGCATTTT

clone size: .
V gene: TRBV9
J gene: TRBJ1-3
CDR3 length: 14
D gene: TRBD1
CDR3 protein: CASSETGTGNTIYF
CDR3 DNA: TGTGCCAGCAGTGAGACAGGGACTGGAAACACCATATATTTT

clone size: few
V gene: TRBV20-1
J gene: TRBJ1-6
CDR3 length: 16
D gene: .
CDR3 protein: CSATLVTGVYNSPLHF
CDR3 DNA: TGCAGTGCTACCCTAGTAACAGGAGTCTATAATTCACCCCTCCACTTT

clone size: many
V gene: TRBV18
J gene: TRBJ1-2
CDR3 length: 17
D gene: .
CDR3 protein: CASSPTGRVLSDYGYTF
CDR3 DNA: TGTGCCAGCTCACCCACGGGGCGCGTTTTAAGCGACTATGGCTACACCTTC

clone size: many
V gene: TRBV2
J gene: TRBJ2-7
CDR3 length: 14
D gene: TRBD2
CDR3 protein: CASSAGTRTYEQYF
CDR3 DNA: TGTGCCAGCAGCGCCGGGACTAGAACCTACGAGCAGTACTTC